This T cell receptor beta chain was found in a study of shared clonotypes between healthy human individuals. General observations from the study: Naive subsets, compared against memory subsets, generally had larger estimated richness values.

Method: immunoSEQ multiplex PCR; TCRdb's copy keeps in-frame clones and lacks some. Of approximately 1.9 million clones listed, about 94% are singletons. Naive CD8 cells comprised CD45RO-negative, CCR7-positively selected cells, excluding terminally differentiated effector memory CD45RA+ cells. J lost 5 bases, V lost 5 bases, and 13 bases had no gene match. The CDR3 is made up of 16 amino acids. Germline values: CDR1 SEHNR, CDR2 FQNEAQ (reference sequence). Comment on this clone: Its antigen remains unidentified.

V usage is TRBV7-9 and J usage is TRBJ2-7; TRBD1 aligns across 9 bases. The source of this sequence is a man aged 18 to 30 in good health. Some clones in this sample may be carry-over from other donors' samples. Sample: naive CD8+ T cells from PBMCs. The CDR3 is CASSPTGLGTGHEQYF. In nucleotides, the CDR3 is TGTGCCAGCAGCCCGACCGGACTTGGGACAGGGCACGAGCAGTACTTC.